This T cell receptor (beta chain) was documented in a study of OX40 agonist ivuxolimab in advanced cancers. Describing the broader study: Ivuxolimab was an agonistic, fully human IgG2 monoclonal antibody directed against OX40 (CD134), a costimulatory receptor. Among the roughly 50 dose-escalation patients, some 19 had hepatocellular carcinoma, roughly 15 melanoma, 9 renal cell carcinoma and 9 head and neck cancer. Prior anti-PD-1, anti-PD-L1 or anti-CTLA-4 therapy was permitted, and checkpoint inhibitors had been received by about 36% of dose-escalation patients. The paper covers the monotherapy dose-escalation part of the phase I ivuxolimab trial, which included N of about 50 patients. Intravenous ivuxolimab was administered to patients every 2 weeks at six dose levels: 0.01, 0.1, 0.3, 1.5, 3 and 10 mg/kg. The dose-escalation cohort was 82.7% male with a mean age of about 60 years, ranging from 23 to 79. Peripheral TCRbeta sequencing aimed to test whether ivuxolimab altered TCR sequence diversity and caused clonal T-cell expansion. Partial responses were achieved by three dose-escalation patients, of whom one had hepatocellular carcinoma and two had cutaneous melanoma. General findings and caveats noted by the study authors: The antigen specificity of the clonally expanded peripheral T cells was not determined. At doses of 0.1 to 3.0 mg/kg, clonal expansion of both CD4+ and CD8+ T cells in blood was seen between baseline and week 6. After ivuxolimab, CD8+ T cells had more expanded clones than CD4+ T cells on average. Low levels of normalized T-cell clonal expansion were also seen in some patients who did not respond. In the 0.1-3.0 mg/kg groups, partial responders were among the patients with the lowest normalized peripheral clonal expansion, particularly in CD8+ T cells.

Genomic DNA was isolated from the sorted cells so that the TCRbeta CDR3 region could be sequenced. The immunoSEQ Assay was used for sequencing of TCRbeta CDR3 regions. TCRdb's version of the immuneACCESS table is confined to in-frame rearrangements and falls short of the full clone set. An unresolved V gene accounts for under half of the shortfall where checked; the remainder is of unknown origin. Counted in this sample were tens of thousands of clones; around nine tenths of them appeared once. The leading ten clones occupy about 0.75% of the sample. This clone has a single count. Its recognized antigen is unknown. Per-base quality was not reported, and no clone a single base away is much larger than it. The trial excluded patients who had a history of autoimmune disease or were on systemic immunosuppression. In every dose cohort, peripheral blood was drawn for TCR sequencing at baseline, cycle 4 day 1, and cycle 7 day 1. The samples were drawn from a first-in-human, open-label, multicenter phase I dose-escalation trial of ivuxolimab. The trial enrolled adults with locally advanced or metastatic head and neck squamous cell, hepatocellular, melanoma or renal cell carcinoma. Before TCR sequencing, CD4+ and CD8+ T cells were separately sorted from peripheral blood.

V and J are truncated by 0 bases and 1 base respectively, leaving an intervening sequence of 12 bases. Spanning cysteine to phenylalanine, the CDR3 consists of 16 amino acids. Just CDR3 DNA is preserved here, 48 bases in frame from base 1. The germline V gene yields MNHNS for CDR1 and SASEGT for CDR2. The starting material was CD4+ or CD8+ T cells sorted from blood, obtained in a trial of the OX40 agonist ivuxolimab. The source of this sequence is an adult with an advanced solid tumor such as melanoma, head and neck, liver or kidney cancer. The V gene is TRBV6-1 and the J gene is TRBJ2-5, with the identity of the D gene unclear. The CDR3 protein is CASSEAVGGIQETQYF. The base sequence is TGTGCCAGCAGTGAAGCAGTTGGTGGGATCCAAGAGACCCAGTACTTC.